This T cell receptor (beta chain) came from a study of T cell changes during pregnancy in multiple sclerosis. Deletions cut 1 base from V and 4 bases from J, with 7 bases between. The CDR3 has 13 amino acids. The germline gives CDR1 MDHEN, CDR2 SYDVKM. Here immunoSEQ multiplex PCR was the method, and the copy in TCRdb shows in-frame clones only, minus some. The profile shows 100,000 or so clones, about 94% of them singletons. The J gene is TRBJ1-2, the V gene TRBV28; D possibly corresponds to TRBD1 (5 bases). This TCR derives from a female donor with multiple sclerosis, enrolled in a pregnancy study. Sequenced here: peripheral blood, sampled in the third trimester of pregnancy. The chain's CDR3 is CASSLSRVYGYTF. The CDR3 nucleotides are TGTGCCAGCAGTTTATCCAGGGTCTATGGCTACACCTTC.